This T cell receptor (beta chain) is drawn from a study of T cell changes during pregnancy in multiple sclerosis (dated by TCRdb to between 2018 and 2021). With regard to the full study: The study examined how the T cell repertoire changed over the course of pregnancy in women with multiple sclerosis.

On this clone itself: No antigen is known for it. Nothing much larger sits one base from this clone, and base qualities are not available.

The library was made by the immunoSEQ multiplex PCR assay. The clones in this table, taken by TCRdb from immuneACCESS, are in-frame only. Not every clone is retained; where verified, under half of the shortfall comes from an unresolved V gene, and the cause of the rest is unknown. Within this sample are 90,000 to 120,000 clones, with around 93% of them counted one time only. About 0.78% of the sample is in the top ten clones. The sequencing used peripheral blood, collected in the third trimester of pregnancy. The sequence derives from a female donor in good health, enrolled as a control in a pregnancy study.

The CDR3 corresponds to CARSLGQGTQYSNQPQHF. The DNA sequence is as follows: TGTGCCAGAAGCTTAGGACAGGGGACGCAATATAGCAATCAGCCCCAGCATTTT. Here the chain combines TRBV7-5 and TRBJ1-5; TRBD1, the table's D call, lacks a check against the DNA. TRBV7-5 is a recognized pseudogene. The CDR3 numbers 18 residues from cysteine through phenylalanine. The sequence is cut down to CDR3 DNA, 54 bases in frame from base 1.